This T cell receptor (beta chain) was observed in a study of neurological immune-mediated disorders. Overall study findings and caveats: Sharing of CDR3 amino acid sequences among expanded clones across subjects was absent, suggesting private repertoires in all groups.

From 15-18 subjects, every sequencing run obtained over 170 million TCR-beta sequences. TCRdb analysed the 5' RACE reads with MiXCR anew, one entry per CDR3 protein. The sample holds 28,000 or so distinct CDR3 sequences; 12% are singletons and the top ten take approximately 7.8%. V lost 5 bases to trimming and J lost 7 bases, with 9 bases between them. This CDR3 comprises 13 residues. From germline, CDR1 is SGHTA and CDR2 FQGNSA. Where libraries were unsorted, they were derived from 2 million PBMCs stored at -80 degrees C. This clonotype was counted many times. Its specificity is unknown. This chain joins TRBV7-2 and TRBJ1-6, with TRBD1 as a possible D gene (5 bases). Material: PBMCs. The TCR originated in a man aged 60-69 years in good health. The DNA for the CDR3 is TGTGCCAGCAGCCGGGACCTCAATTCACCCCTCCACTTT. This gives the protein CASSRDLNSPLHF.